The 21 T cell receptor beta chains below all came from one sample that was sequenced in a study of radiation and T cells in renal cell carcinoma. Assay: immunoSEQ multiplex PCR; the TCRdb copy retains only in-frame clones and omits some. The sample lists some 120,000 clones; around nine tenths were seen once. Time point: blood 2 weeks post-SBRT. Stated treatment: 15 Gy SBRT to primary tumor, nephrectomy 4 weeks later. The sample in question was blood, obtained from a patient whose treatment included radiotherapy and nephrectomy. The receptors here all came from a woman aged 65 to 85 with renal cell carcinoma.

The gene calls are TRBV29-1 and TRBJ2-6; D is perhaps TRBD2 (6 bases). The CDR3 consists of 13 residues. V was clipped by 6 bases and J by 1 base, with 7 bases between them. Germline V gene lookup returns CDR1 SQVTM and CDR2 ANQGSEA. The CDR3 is CSVRESGANVLTF. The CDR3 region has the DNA TGCAGCGTACGGGAGTCTGGGGCCAACGTCCTGACTTTC. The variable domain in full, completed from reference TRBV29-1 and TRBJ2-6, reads SAVISQKPSRDICQRGTSLTIQCQVDSQVTMMFWYRQQPGQSLTLIATANQGSEATYESGFVIDKFPISRPNLTFSTLTVSNMSPEDSSIYLCSVRESGANVLTFGAGSRLTVL.

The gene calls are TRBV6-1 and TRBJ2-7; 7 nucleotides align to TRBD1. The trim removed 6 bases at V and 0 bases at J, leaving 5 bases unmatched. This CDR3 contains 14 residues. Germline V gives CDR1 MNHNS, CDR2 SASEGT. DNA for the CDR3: TGTGCCAGCAGGAGGGACAGTGTCTCCTACGAGCAGTACTTC. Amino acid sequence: CASRRDSVSYEQYF.

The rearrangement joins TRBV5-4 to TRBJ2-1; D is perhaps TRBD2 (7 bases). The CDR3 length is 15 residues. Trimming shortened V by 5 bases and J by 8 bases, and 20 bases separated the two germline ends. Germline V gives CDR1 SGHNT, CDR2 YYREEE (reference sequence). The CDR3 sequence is CASSYTGGHGDEQFF. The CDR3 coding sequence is TGTGCCAGCAGTTATACGGGGGGCCACGGAGATGAGCAGTTCTTC.

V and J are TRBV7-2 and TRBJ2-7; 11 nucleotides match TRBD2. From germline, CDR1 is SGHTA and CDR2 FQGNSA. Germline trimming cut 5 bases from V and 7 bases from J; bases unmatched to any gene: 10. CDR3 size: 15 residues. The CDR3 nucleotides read TGTGCCAGCAGCCTCTTAGCGGGGGGGCCAGGTGAGCAGTACTTC. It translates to CASSLLAGGPGEQYF. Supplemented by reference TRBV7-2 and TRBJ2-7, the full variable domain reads GAGVSQSPSNKVTEKGKDVELRCDPISGHTALYWYRQSLGQGLEFLIYFQGNSAPDKSGLPSDRFSAERTGGSVSTLTIQRTQQEDSAVYLCASSLLAGGPGEQYFGPGTRLTVT.

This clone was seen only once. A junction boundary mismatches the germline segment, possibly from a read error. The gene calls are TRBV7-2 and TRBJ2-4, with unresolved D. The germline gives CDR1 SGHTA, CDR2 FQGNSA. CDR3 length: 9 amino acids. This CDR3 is CASLRSGDF. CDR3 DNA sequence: TGTGCCAGCCTTAGGTCTGGAGACTTC.

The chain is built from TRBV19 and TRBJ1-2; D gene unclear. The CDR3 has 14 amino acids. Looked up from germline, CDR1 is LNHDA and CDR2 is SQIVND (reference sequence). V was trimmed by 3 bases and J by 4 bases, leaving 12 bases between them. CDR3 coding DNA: TGTGCCAGTAGTATTACTTCTCTGGCCTATGGCTACACCTTC. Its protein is CASSITSLAYGYTF.

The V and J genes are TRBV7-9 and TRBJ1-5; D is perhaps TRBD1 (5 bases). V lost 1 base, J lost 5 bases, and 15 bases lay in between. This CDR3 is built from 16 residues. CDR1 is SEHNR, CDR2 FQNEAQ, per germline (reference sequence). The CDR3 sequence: CASSLVGGIGDQPQHF. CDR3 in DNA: TGTGCCAGCAGCTTAGTTGGGGGGATAGGAGATCAGCCCCAGCATTTT. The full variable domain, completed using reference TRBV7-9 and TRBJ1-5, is DTGVSQNPRHKITKRGQNVTFRCDPISEHNRLYWYRQTLGQGPEFLTYFQNEAQLEKSRLLSDRFSAERPKGSFSTLEIQRTEQGDSAMYLCASSLVGGIGDQPQHFGDGTRLSIL.

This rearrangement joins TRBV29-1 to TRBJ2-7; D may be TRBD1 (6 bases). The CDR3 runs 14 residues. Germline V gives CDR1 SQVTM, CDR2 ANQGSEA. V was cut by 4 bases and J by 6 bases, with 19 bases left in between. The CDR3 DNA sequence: TGCAGCGTTGCGTTGCTCGGGACAACTGGCGAGCAGTACTTC. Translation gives CSVALLGTTGEQYF.

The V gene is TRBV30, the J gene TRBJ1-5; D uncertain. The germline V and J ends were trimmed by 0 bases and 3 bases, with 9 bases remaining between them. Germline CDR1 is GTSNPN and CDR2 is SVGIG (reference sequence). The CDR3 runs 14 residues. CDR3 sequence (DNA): TGTGCCTGGAGTGTGGTAGGGAACAATCAGCCCCAGCATTTT. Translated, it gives CAWSVVGNNQPQHF. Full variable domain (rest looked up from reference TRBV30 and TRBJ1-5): SQTIHQWPATLVQPVGSPLSLECTVEGTSNPNLYWYRQAAGRGLQLLFYSVGIGQISSEVPQNLSASRPQDRQFILSSKKLLLSDSGFYLCAWSVVGNNQPQHFGDGTRLSIL.

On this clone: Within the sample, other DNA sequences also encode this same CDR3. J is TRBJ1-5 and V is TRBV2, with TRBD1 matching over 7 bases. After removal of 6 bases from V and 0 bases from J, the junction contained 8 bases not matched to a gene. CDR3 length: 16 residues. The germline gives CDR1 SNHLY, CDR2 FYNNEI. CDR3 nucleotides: TGTGCCAGCAGGAAAACCGGGACAGATAGCAATCAGCCCCAGCATTTT. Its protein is CASRKTGTDSNQPQHF.

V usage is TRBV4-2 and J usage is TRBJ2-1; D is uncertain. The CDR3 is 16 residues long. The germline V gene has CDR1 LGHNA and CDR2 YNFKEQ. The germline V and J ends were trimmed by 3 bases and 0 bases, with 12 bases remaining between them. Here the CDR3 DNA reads TGTGCCAGCAGCCATGGTATAGCCGGCTCCTACAATGAGCAGTTCTTC. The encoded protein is CASSHGIAGSYNEQFF.

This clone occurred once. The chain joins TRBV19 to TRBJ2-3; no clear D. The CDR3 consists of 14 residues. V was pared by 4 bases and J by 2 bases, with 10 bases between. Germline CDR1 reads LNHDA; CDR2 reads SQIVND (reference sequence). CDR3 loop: CASSRVVFTDTQYF. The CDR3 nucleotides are TGTGCCAGTAGTAGGGTGGTTTTCACAGATACGCAGTATTTT.

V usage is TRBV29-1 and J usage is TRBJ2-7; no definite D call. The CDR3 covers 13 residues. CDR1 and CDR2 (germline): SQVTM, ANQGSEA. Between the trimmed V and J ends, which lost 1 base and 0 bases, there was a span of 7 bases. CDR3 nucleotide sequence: TGCAGCGTTGAAGGAGGCGGCTCCTACGAGCAGTACTTC. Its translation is CSVEGGGSYEQYF.

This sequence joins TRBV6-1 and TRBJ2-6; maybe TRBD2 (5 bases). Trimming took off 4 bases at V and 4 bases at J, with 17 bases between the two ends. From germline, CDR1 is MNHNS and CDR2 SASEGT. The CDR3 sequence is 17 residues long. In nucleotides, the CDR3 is TGTGCCAGCAGTGGGAGGCACTCTAGTTTGGGGGCCAACGTCCTGACTTTC. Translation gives CASSGRHSSLGANVLTF.

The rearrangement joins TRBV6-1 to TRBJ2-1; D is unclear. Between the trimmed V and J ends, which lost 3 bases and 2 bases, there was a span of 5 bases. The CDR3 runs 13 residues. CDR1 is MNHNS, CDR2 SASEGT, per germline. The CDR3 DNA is TGTGCCAGCAGTGACTTTACCTACAATGAGCAGTTCTTC. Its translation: CASSDFTYNEQFF.

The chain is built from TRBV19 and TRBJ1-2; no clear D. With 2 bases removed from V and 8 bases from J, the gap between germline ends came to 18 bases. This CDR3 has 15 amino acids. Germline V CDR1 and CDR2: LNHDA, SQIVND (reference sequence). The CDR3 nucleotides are TGTGCCAGTAGTATAAAGTTAGGGCCAGCTCACGGCTACACCTTC. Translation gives CASSIKLGPAHGYTF.

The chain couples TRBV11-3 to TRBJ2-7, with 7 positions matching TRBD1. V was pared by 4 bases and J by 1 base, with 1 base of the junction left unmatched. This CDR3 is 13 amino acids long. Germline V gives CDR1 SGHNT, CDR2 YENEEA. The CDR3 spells CASSSTGSYEQYF. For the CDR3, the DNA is TGTGCCAGCAGCTCGACAGGGTCCTACGAGCAGTACTTC.

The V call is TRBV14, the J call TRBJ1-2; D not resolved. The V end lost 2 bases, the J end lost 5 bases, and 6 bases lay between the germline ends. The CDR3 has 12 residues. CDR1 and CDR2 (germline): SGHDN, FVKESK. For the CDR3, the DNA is TGTGCCAGCAGCCAACGGAGTTATGGCTACACCTTC. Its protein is CASSQRSYGYTF.

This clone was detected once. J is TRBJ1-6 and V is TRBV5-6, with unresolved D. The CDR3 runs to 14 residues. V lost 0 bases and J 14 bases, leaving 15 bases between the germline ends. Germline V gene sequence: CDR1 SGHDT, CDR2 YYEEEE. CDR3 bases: TGTGCCAGCAGCTTGGCCACGGAGGGTATCGCCCTCCACTTT. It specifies CASSLATEGIALHF.

CDR3: CASSDGGGEQFF. The CDR3 bases are TGTGCCAGCAGTGATGGTGGGGGCGAGCAGTTCTTC. This rearrangement joins TRBV6-1 to TRBJ2-1; maybe TRBD1 (6 bases). Germline V gene data show CDR1 as MNHNS and CDR2 as SASEGT. CDR3 length equals 12 residues. Trimming took 3 bases from V and 10 from J, leaving 10 bases between them.

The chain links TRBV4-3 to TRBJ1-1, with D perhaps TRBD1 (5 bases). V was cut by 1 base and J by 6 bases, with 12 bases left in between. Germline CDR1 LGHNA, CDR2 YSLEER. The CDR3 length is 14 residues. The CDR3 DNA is TGCGCCAGCAGCCAAGCTTTCGGGGGATCTGAAGCTTTCTTT. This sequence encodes CASSQAFGGSEAFF.